This TCR beta chain was recovered during a study of graft-versus-host responses after intestinal transplantation. A word on this clone: Its antigen is still unknown.

The CDR3 covers 13 residues. V lost 0 bases and J 0 bases, leaving 5 bases between the germline ends. CDR1 SQVTM and CDR2 ANQGSEA come from the germline V gene. Profiled with immunoSEQ multiplex PCR; TCRdb holds only in-frame clones, not every one. Among approximately 63,000 clones listed, approximately 94% were seen once. The origin of this receptor is a human donor who was the organ donor for an intestinal transplant. This specimen consisted of unstimulated CD4+ T cells sorted from spleen or lymph node cells, obtained before transplant. The J gene is TRBJ1-2, the V gene TRBV29-1, with D maybe TRBD1 (5 bases). CDR3 DNA: TGCAGCGTTGAAGAGGGGCCTAACTATGGCTACACCTTC. Protein sequence: CSVEEGPNYGYTF.